This passage covers 29 T cell receptor beta chains from one sample sequenced in a study of vaccination effects on CD4 cells after COVID-19. Using viral peptide pools, the ViraFEST assay grew out antigen-specific CD4+ T cells prior to sequencing. After less than twelve days in culture, the CD4+ T cells were isolated. A positive SARS-CoV-2 PCR test fell between March and December 2020. The repertoire was sequenced with immunoSEQ multiplex PCR; TCRdb's copy has only in-frame clones and lacks some. Of tens of thousands of clones listed, 70% to 80% were seen once; the top ten hold roughly 37%. These receptors have no identified antigens. The source was CD4+ T cells from PBMCs cultured with a peptide pool, collected before COVID-19 vaccination. These receptors were collected from a human donor who had a prior SARS-CoV-2 infection.

The V and J genes are TRBV9 and TRBJ1-1; D is undetermined. Germline CDR1 is SGDLS and CDR2 is YYNGEE. With 5 bases removed from V and 1 base from J, the gap between germline ends came to 12 bases. CDR3 length equals 14 residues. The CDR3 spells CASRRVSGNTEAFF. The CDR3, as DNA: TGTGCCAGCAGGAGAGTGAGCGGGAACACTGAAGCTTTCTTT.

The chain links TRBV5-4 to TRBJ2-1; 11 positions match TRBD2. Germline CDR1 and CDR2: SGHNT and YYREEE (reference sequence). V lost 4 bases and J lost 4; bases outside the gene matches: 4. The CDR3 is 15 residues long. The CDR3 nucleotides are TGTGCCAGCAGCACGCGACTAGCGGGGTACAATGAGCAGTTCTTC. Amino acids: CASSTRLAGYNEQFF.

The chain's CDR3 is CASSLGDRGYGYTF. CDR3 coding DNA: TGCGCCAGCAGCTTGGGGGACAGGGGATATGGCTACACCTTC. V gene TRBV5-1 combines with J gene TRBJ1-2, with 10 bases that match TRBD1. Germline assignment: CDR1 SGHRS and CDR2 YFSETQ. Trimming at V came to 0 bases and at J to 5 bases, leaving 1 base not matched to a gene. CDR3 size: 14 residues.

The chain recombines TRBV6-2 or TRBV6-3 with TRBJ2-5; 7 positions agree with TRBD2. Germline V CDR1 and CDR2: MNHEY, SVGEGT. Trimming took 4 bases from V and 4 from J; bases not matched to a gene: 24. This CDR3 is 20 amino acids long. The CDR3 loop is CASSSRVGRREAGPGETQYF. The CDR3 DNA reads TGTGCCAGCAGTTCCCGAGTCGGTCGACGGGAGGCCGGCCCGGGAGAGACCCAGTACTTC.

The chain couples TRBV12-3 or TRBV12-4 to TRBJ1-2; D is unresolved. CDR3 length: 13 residues. Deletions cut 2 bases from V and 5 bases from J, with 9 bases between. This chain's CDR3 is CASSLPVKYGYTF. The CDR3 DNA follows: TGTGCCAGCAGTTTACCGGTAAAGTATGGCTACACCTTC.

The chain employs TRBV9 and TRBJ2-7; no definite D call. Germline assignment: CDR1 SGDLS and CDR2 YYNGEE. The CDR3 loop spans 13 amino acids. V lost 4 bases to trimming and J lost 0 bases, with 8 bases between them. CDR3 coding DNA: TGTGCCAGCAGCCCCCAAGACTCCTACGAGCAGTACTTC. Translation: CASSPQDSYEQYF.

The count of this clone is one. The CDR3 coding sequence is TGTGCCACCAGTGTTTCTAGCGGAGCTATCAATGAGCAGTTCTTC. The encoded protein is CATSVSSGAINEQFF. The V and J genes are TRBV24-1 and TRBJ2-1; 7 nucleotides match TRBD2. The CDR3 is 15 amino acids. With 5 bases clipped from V and 6 bases from J, the junction kept 9 bases outside the gene matches. CDR1 is KGHDR and CDR2 is SFDVKD in the germline V gene.

This clone occurred a few times. V and J are TRBV27 and TRBJ1-1; D is undetermined. The V end was cut by 2 bases, the J end by 2 bases, with 6 bases between. The CDR3 covers 13 residues. The germline gives CDR1 MNHEY, CDR2 SMNVEV (reference sequence). The CDR3 nucleotides are TGTGCCAGCAGTTTAATGTCCAACACTGAAGCTTTCTTT. Translation gives CASSLMSNTEAFF.

This clone was picked up a small number of times. The chain combines TRBV19 with TRBJ1-5; D is perhaps TRBD1 (5 bases). Germline V gene sequence: CDR1 LNHDA, CDR2 SQIVND (reference sequence). The CDR3 runs 14 residues. V was cut by 2 bases and J by 3 bases, with 8 bases left in between. CDR3 sequence: CASSIPRDNQPQHF. CDR3 sequence (DNA): TGTGCCAGTAGTATACCCAGGGACAATCAGCCCCAGCATTTT.

This clone was counted a single time. The V call is TRBV28, the J call TRBJ2-3; TRBD2 might be the D (6 bases). V lost 1 base and J lost 4, with 12 bases in between. CDR1 is MDHEN and CDR2 is SYDVKM in the germline V gene. This CDR3 is built from 15 residues. CDR3 in DNA: TGTGCCAGCAGTTTATCGGGAGTTGGGTCAGATACGCAGTATTTT. Translated: CASSLSGVGSDTQYF. Looking up the rest from reference TRBV28 and TRBJ2-3 gives the full variable domain: DVKVTQSSRYLVKRTGEKVFLECVQDMDHENMFWYRQDPGLGLRLIYFSYDVKMKEKGDIPEGYSVSREKKERFSLILESASTNQTSMYLCASSLSGVGSDTQYFGPGTRLTVL.

The chain has TRBV10-1 and TRBJ2-2, with D unresolved. Germline lookup yields CDR1 WNHNN and CDR2 SYGVQD (reference sequence). This CDR3 has 15 amino acids. The V and J ends lost 6 bases and 2 bases respectively, with 13 bases between them. DNA for the CDR3: TGCGCCAGCAGGCCTATCTGGCATAACACCGGGGAGCTGTTTTTT. The encoded protein is CASRPIWHNTGELFF.

The chain recombines TRBV11-2 with TRBJ2-3; 16 bases fit TRBD2. Germline values: CDR1 SGHAT, CDR2 FQNNGV. V was pared by 4 bases and J by 4 bases, with 5 bases of the junction left unmatched. The CDR3 totals 17 residues. CDR3 sequence reads: CASSYVGTSGGADTQYF. Here the CDR3 DNA reads TGTGCCAGCAGCTACGTTGGGACTAGCGGGGGGGCAGATACGCAGTATTTT.

On this clone: One junction end disagrees with the germline gene, perhaps due to a read error. The gene calls are TRBV7-7 and TRBJ2-1; TRBD2 agrees at 15 bases. Germline CDR1 reads SSHAT; CDR2 reads FNYEAQ (reference sequence). The CDR3 extends over 15 amino acids. The CDR3 bases are TGTGCTAGCAGTCGGACTAGCGGGAGGGCAAGTGAGCAGTTCTTC. As protein: CASSRTSGRASEQFF. Variable domain in full (rest from reference TRBV7-7 and TRBJ2-1): GAGVSQSPRYKVTKRGQDVTLRCDPISSHATLYWYQQALGQGPEFLTYFNYEAQPDKSGLPSDRFSAERPEGSISTLTIQRTEQRDSAMYRCASSRTSGRASEQFFGPGTRLTVL.

The chain joins TRBV9 to TRBJ2-1; 12 nucleotides match TRBD2. This CDR3 has 17 amino acids. V lost 2 bases to trimming and J lost 8 bases; unmatched junction nucleotides: 11. Looked up from germline, CDR1 is SGDLS and CDR2 is YYNGEE. CDR3 nucleotide sequence: TGTGCCAGCAGCGTGACGACTAGCGGGAGAATGGGGCATGAGCAGTTCTTC. Its translation is CASSVTTSGRMGHEQFF.

The V and J genes are TRBV6-5 and TRBJ1-5; no firm D call. Trimming shortened V by 6 bases and J by 7 bases, and 13 bases separated the two germline ends. This CDR3 contains 13 residues. In germline, CDR1 is MNHEY, CDR2 SVGAGI. CDR3 region: CASSPWADQPQHF. In DNA, the CDR3 is TGTGCCAGCAGCCCGTGGGCGGACCAGCCCCAGCATTTT.

The CDR3 sequence: CASSHRTEKLFF. The CDR3 coding sequence is TGTGCCAGTAGTCACAGGACTGAAAAACTGTTTTTT. The gene calls are TRBV19 and TRBJ1-4; weak D call: TRBD1 (5 bases). V was clipped by 5 bases and J by 7 bases, with 8 bases between them. This CDR3 region has 12 residues. Germline V gene data show CDR1 as LNHDA and CDR2 as SQIVND (reference sequence).

The V call is TRBV4-2, the J call TRBJ2-7, with TRBD1 matching 11 bases. The CDR3 extends over 18 amino acids. The V gene's germline CDR1 is LGHNA and CDR2 YNFKEQ. Trimming took 0 bases from V and 0 from J; bases not matched to a gene: 7. The CDR3 DNA reads TGTGCCAGCAGCCAAGAATACTGGGGACAGGGGGTCTCCTACGAGCAGTACTTC. This sequence encodes CASSQEYWGQGVSYEQYF.

J is TRBJ2-1 and V is TRBV7-9; D perhaps matches TRBD2 (5 bases). This CDR3 has 15 amino acids. CDR1 SEHNR and CDR2 FQNEAQ come from the germline V gene (reference sequence). The V gene lost 3 bases and the J gene lost 7 bases, with 16 bases spanning the gap. Here the CDR3 DNA reads TGTGCCAGCAGCTTTTCAGGAACTAGGCGGAATGAGCAGTTCTTC. This sequence encodes CASSFSGTRRNEQFF.

This clone was counted only a few times. This chain connects TRBV5-1 to TRBJ2-7, with D possibly TRBD1 on 6 matching bases. This CDR3 contains 13 residues. V lost 4 bases to trimming and J lost 1 base, with 9 bases between them. CDR1 is SGHRS, CDR2 YFSETQ, per germline. CDR3 nucleotides: TGCGCCAGCAGCAAGACAGGATCCTACGAGCAGTACTTC. Protein sequence: CASSKTGSYEQYF.

This rearrangement joins TRBV19 to TRBJ1-2; TRBD1 matches 7 bases. The V gene's germline CDR1 is LNHDA and CDR2 SQIVND (reference sequence). After removal of 3 bases from V and 6 bases from J, the junction contained 10 bases not matched to a gene. This CDR3 contains 15 residues. CDR3 loop: CASSISPDDRDGYTF. The CDR3, as DNA: TGTGCCAGTAGTATCTCACCCGATGACAGGGATGGCTACACCTTC.

The chain links TRBV4-3 to TRBJ2-7, with 7 bases that match TRBD1. The germline gives CDR1 LGHNA, CDR2 YSLEER. The CDR3 covers 16 residues. Germline trimming cut 1 base from V and 3 bases from J; bases unmatched to any gene: 9. The CDR3, as DNA: TGCGCCAGCAGCCAAGTCCCGACAGGGAAGATCTACGAGCAGTACTTC. Amino acid sequence: CASSQVPTGKIYEQYF.

J is TRBJ1-2 and V is TRBV5-5; TRBD1 is a possible D gene (6 bases). This CDR3 region has 13 residues. Germline CDR1 is SGHKS and CDR2 is YYEKEE (reference sequence). Trimming removed 2 bases at V and 8 bases at J, with 13 bases between. CDR3 residues: CASSFAVQGGYTF. CDR3 coding DNA: TGTGCCAGCAGCTTTGCGGTGCAGGGGGGCTACACCTTC.

This clone was seen a few times. This chain connects TRBV4-1 to TRBJ1-3; unclear D gene. Germline loops: CDR1 MGHRA, CDR2 YSYEKL. The germline V and J ends were trimmed by 0 bases and 0 bases, with 18 bases remaining between them. This CDR3 is 19 amino acids long. In nucleotides, the CDR3 is TGCGCCAGCAGCCAAGATCGGTTAACACCGGGGTTCTCTGGAAACACCATATATTTT. Translation gives CASSQDRLTPGFSGNTIYF.

The J gene is TRBJ1-1, the V gene TRBV5-4; D is possibly TRBD1 (6 bases). Trimming took off 3 bases at V and 1 base at J, with 7 bases between the two ends. Per the germline V gene, CDR1 is SGHNT and CDR2 is YYREEE (reference sequence). The CDR3 runs 13 residues. The CDR3 is CASSSTGNTEAFF. Here the CDR3 DNA reads TGTGCCAGCAGCTCGACAGGGAACACTGAAGCTTTCTTT. Full variable domain (outside the CDR3, taken from reference TRBV5-4 and TRBJ1-1): ETGVTQSPTHLIKTRGQQVTLRCSSQSGHNTVSWYQQALGQGPQFIFQYYREEENGRGNFPPRFSGLQFPNYSSELNVNALELDDSALYLCASSSTGNTEAFFGQGTRLTVV.

The chain couples TRBV4-2 to TRBJ2-5, with 8 bases identical to TRBD1. This CDR3 is built from 16 residues. Losses at the gene ends were 5 bases for V and 5 bases for J; bases not matched to a gene: 13. The germline CDR1 and CDR2 sequences are LGHNA and YNFKEQ. The CDR3 nucleotides read TGTGCCAGCAGCGCAAATAACGGACAGGGCAGGGAGACCCAGTACTTC. Amino acid sequence: CASSANNGQGRETQYF.

CDR3 residues: CASSLIAGGPSTGELFF. In nucleotides, the CDR3 is TGTGCCAGCAGCTTAATAGCGGGGGGGCCGAGTACCGGGGAGCTGTTTTTT. The rearrangement joins TRBV7-6 to TRBJ2-2, with 11 bases identical to TRBD2. V lost 2 bases to trimming and J lost 5 bases; unmatched junction nucleotides: 7. The CDR3 length is 17 residues. Germline CDR1 is SGHVS and CDR2 is FNYEAQ.

J is TRBJ2-1 and V is TRBV9, with 11 bases lining up with TRBD2. The CDR3 contains 15 residues. CDR1 SGDLS and CDR2 YYNGEE come from the germline V gene. V lost 0 bases, J lost 7 bases, and 3 bases stayed unmatched. The CDR3 nucleotides are TGTGCCAGCAGCGTAGCTAGCGGGAGGCATAATGAGCAGTTCTTC. Encoded protein: CASSVASGRHNEQFF.

The chain combines TRBV9 with TRBJ2-7; no reliable D call. Trimming took off 3 bases at V and 6 bases at J, with 13 bases between the two ends. The CDR3 is made up of 13 amino acids. Germline values: CDR1 SGDLS, CDR2 YYNGEE. CDR3 nucleotides: TGTGCCAGCAGCGCGAAATGGGGTGGCGAGCAGTACTTC. Encoded protein: CASSAKWGGEQYF. Combining the CDR3 with reference TRBV9 and TRBJ2-7 gives the whole variable domain DSGVTQTPKHLITATGQRVTLRCSPRSGDLSVYWYQQSLDQGLQFLIQYYNGEERAKGNILERFSAQQFPDLHSELNLSSLELGDSALYFCASSAKWGGEQYFGPGTRLTVT.

This chain uses TRBV5-1 with TRBJ1-3, with 12 positions matching TRBD1. CDR1 and CDR2 from the germline V gene are SGHRS and YFSETQ. The CDR3 is 16 amino acids. V lost 4 bases, J lost 3 bases, and 5 bases stayed unmatched. The CDR3 DNA sequence: TGCGCCAGCAGCCGAGGGACAGGGGGCGTTGGAAACACCATATATTTT. The encoded protein is CASSRGTGGVGNTIYF. The full variable domain, in which reference TRBV5-1 and TRBJ1-3 provide the parts outside the CDR3, is KAGVTQTPRYLIKTRGQQVTLSCSPISGHRSVSWYQQTPGQGLQFLFEYFSETQRNKGNFPGRFSGRQFSNSRSEMNVSTLELGDSALYLCASSRGTGGVGNTIYFGEGSWLTVV.